This T cell receptor beta chain comes out of a study of blood T cell repertoires in COVID-19. Turning to the study itself: Samples representing acute and convalescent COVID-19 were sourced from the United States, Italy and Spain. The cDNA or gDNA used as material had been derived from T cells, B-cell-depleted T cells, or PBMCs.

This clone was observed once. Assignment of participants to cohorts was predicated upon participant-reported clinical history. Recovered participants had two consecutive negative NP/OP PCR tests, healthcare professional clearance, or symptom resolution. The length of the CDR3 is 15 residues. The V gene's germline CDR1 is LNHNV and CDR2 YYDKDF (reference sequence). Trimming cost V 0 bases and J 6 bases; bases outside gene matches: 4. Repertoires were generated with immunoSEQ multiplex PCR, while TCRdb's copy carries only in-frame clones and drops some. The profile shows just over 300,000 clones, 89% of them singletons.

V and J are TRBV15 and TRBJ1-4; 7 bases match TRBD1. This TCR came from a woman in her forties who had recovered from COVID-19. The sequencing sample was made of PBMCs or T cells enriched from blood (not recorded which). DNA for the CDR3: TGTGCCACCAGCAGAGAACAGGGGTCTTATGAAAAACTGTTTTTT. This translates into CATSREQGSYEKLFF.